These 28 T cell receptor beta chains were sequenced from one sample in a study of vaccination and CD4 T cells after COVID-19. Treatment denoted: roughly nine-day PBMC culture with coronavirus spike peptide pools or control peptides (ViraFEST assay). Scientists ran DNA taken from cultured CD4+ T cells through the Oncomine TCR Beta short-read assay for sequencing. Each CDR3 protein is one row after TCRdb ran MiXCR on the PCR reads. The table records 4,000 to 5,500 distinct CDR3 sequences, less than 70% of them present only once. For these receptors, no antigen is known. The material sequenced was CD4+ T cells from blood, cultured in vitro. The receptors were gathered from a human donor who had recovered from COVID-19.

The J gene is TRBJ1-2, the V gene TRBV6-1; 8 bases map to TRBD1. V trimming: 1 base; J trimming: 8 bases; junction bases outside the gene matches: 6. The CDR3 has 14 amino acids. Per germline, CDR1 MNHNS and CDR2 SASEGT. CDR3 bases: TGTGCCAGCAGTGAAGGGAGGACAGGGAGAGGCTACACCTTC. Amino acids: CASSEGRTGRGYTF.

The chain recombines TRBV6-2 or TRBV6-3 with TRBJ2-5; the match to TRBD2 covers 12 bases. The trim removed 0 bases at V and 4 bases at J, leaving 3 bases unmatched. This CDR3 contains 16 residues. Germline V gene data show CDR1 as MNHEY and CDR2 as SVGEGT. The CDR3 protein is CASSYSPSGGGETQYF. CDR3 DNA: TGTGCCAGCAGTTACTCGCCTAGCGGGGGGGGAGAGACCCAGTACTTC.

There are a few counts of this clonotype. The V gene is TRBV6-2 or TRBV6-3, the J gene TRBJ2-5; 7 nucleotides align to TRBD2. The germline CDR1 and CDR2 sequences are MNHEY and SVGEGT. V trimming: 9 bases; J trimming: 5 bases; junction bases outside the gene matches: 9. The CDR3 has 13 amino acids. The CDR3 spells CASSGGRGETQYF. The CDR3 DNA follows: TGTGCCAGTTCTGGAGGGCGGGGGGAGACCCAGTACTTC.

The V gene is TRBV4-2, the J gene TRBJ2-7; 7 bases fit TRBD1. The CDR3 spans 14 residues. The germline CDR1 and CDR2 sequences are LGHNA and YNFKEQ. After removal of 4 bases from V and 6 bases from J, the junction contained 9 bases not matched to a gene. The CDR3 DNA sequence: TGTGCCAGCAGCCTGAGTGAGGGGGCGGGCGAGCAGTACTTC. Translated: CASSLSEGAGEQYF.

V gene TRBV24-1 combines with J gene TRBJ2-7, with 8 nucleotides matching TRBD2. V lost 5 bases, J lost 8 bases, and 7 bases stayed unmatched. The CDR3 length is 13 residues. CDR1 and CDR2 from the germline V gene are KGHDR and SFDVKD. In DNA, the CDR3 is TGTGCCACCAGTGTCCCGGGGGGGGGTAAGCAGTACTTC. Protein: CATSVPGGGKQYF.

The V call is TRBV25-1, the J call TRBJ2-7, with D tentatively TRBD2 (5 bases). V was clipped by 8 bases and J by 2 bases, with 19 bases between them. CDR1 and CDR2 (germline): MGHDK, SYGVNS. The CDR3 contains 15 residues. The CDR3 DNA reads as TGTGCCAGCGGTCGAGCGGTGGACGGAGCCTACGAGCAGTACTTC. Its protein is CASGRAVDGAYEQYF.

CDR3: CASSLAGYSNQPQHF. The CDR3, as DNA: TGTGCCAGCAGCTTAGCAGGTTATAGCAATCAGCCCCAGCATTTT. This sequence joins TRBV7-2 and TRBJ1-5, with D unresolved. This CDR3 has 15 amino acids. From germline, CDR1 is SGHTA and CDR2 FQGNSA. Trimming stripped 0 bases from V and 0 bases from J, with 6 bases between. The full variable domain, with the rest looked up from reference TRBV7-2 and TRBJ1-5, is GAGVSQSPSNKVTEKGKDVELRCDPISGHTALYWYRQSLGQGLEFLIYFQGNSAPDKSGLPSDRFSAERTGGSVSTLTIQRTQQEDSAVYLCASSLAGYSNQPQHFGDGTRLSIL.

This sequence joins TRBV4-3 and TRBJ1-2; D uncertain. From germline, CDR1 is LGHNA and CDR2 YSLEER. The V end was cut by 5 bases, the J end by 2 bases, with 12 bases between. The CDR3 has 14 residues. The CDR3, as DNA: TGCGCCAGCAGCGACCGGGCCTTAAACTATGGCTACACCTTC. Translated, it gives CASSDRALNYGYTF.

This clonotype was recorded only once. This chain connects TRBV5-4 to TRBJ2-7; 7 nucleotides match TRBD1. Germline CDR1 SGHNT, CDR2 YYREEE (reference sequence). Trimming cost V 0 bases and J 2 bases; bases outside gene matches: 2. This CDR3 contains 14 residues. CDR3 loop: CASSLGQGAYEQYF. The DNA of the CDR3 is TGTGCCAGCAGCTTGGGGCAGGGGGCCTACGAGCAGTACTTC.

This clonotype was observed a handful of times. CDR3 in amino acids: CASSGDNQYF. In DNA, the CDR3 is TGTGCCAGCAGCGGCGACAACCAGTACTTC. The chain employs TRBV7-6 and TRBJ2-5; no reliable D call. The V gene's germline CDR1 is SGHVS and CDR2 FNYEAQ. This CDR3 contains 10 residues. V gave up 5 bases and J gave up 10 bases, with 8 bases separating them.

CDR3 in DNA: TGTGCCACCAGCATAGAATTCTATGGCTACACCTTC. Translated, it gives CATSIEFYGYTF. The chain recombines TRBV15 with TRBJ1-2; D unresolved. Per germline, CDR1 LNHNV and CDR2 YYDKDF (reference sequence). Trimming left V 4 bases short and J 4 bases short, with 7 bases between. The CDR3 loop spans 12 amino acids.

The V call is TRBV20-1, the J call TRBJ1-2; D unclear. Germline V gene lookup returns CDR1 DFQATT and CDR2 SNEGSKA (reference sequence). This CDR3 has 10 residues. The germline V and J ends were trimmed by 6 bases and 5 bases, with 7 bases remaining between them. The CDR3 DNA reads TGCAGTGCCAATCTATATGGCTACACCTTC. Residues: CSANLYGYTF.

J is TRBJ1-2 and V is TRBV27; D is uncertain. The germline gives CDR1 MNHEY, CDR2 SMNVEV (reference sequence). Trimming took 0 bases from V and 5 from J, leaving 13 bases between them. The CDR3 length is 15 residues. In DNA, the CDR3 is TGTGCCAGCAGTTTATCGATAACGACGGTTTATGGCTACACCTTC. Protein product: CASSLSITTVYGYTF.

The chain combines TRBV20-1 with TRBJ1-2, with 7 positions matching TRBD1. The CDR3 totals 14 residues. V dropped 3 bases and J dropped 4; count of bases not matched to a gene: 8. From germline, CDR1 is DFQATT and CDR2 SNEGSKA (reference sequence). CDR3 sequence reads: CSARIQGIGYGYTF. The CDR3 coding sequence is TGCAGTGCTAGGATACAGGGGATAGGCTATGGCTACACCTTC.

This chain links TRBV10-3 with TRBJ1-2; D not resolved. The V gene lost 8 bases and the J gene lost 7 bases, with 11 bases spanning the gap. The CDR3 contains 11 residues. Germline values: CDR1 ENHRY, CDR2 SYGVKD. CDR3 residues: CAISPAAGYTF. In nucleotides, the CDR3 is TGTGCCATCTCCCCAGCGGCTGGCTACACCTTC.

DNA for the CDR3: TGTGCCAGCAGTTCCCACGGTAGAGCTAACTATGGCTACACCTTC. Its protein is CASSSHGRANYGYTF. The V gene is TRBV6-5, the J gene TRBJ1-2, with D unresolved. CDR1 MNHEY and CDR2 SVGAGI come from the germline V gene. V was pared by 4 bases and J by 0 bases, with 12 bases between. The CDR3 consists of 15 residues.

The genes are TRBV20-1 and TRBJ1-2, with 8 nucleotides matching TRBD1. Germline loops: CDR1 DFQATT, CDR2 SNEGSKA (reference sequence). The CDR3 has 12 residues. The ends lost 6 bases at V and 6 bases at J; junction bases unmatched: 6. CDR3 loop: CSATGQENGYTF. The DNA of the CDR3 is TGCAGTGCAACGGGACAGGAAAATGGCTACACCTTC.

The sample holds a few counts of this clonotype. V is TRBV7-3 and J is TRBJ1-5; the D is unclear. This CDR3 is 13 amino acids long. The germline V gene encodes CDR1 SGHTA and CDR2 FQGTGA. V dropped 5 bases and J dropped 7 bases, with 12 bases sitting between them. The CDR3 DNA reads TGTGCCAGCAGCCTCACGTTCGGCCAGCCCCAGCATTTT. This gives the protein CASSLTFGQPQHF.

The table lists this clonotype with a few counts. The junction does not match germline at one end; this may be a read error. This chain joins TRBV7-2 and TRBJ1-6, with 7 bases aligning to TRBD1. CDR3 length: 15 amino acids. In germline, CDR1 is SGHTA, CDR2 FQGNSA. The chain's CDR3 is CASSFGTAYYSPHHF. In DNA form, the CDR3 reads TGTGCCAGCAGCTTCGGGACAGCTTACTATTCACCCCACCACTTT.

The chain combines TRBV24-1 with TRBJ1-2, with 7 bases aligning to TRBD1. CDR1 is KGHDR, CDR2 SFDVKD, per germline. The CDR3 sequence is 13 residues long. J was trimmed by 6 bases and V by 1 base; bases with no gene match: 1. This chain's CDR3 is CATSDFTGDGYTF. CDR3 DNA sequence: TGTGCCACCAGTGATTTTACAGGGGATGGCTACACCTTC.

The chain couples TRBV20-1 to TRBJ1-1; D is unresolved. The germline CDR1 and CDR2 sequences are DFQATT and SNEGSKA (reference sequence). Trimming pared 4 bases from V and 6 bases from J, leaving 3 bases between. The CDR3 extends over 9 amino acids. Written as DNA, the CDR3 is TGCAGTGCTAAGGCTGAAGCTTTCTTT. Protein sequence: CSAKAEAFF.

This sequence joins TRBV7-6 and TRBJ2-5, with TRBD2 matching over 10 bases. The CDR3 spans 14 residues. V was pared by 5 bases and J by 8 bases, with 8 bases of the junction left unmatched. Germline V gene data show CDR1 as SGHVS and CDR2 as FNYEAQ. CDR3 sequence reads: CASSKVAGGATQYF. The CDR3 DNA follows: TGTGCCAGCAGCAAAGTAGCGGGGGGTGCAACCCAGTACTTC. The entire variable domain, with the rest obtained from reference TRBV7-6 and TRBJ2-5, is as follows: GAGVSQSPRYKVTKRGQDVALRCDPISGHVSLYWYRQALGQGPEFLTYFNYEAQQDKSGLPNDRFSAERPEGSISTLTIQRTEQRDSAMYRCASSKVAGGATQYFGPGTRLLVL.

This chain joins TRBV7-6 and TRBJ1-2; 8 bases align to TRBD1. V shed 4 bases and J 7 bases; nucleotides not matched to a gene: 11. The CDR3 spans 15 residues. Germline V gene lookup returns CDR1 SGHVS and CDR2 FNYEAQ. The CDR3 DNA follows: TGTGCCAGCAGCTCCCTCTCCAGGGGGCGGGGTGGCTACACCTTC. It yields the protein CASSSLSRGRGGYTF.

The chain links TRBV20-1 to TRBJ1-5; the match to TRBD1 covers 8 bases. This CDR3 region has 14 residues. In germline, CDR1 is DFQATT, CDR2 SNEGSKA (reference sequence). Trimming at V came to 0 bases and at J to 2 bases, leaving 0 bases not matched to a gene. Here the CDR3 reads CSAREGQGNQPQHF. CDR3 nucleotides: TGCAGTGCTAGAGAGGGACAGGGCAATCAGCCCCAGCATTTT.

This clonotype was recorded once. CDR3 protein: CASVNDRGSYEQYF. Written as DNA, the CDR3 is TGTGCCAGCGTTAACGACAGGGGAAGCTACGAGCAGTACTTC. The rearrangement joins TRBV6-1 to TRBJ2-7; 8 nucleotides match TRBD1. The CDR3 is 14 residues long. Unmatched junction bases numbered 9, after V lost 8 bases and J lost 3 bases. In germline, CDR1 is MNHNS, CDR2 SASEGT.

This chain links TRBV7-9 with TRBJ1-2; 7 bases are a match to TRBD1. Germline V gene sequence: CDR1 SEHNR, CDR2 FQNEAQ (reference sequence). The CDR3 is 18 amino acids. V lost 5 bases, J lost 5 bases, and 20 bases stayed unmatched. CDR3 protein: CASSGIITGAVKGYGYTF. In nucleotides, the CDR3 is TGTGCCAGCAGCGGGATTATAACAGGGGCCGTCAAGGGGTATGGCTACACCTTC.

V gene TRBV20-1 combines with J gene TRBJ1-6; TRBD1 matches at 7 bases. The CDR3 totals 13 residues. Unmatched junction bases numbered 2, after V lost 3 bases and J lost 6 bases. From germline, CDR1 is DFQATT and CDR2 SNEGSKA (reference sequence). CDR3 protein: CSARGQLNSPLHF. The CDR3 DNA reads TGCAGTGCTAGGGGACAGCTTAATTCACCCCTCCACTTT.

The CDR3 region has the DNA TGCAGTGCTAGGGGGGACAGGGTTACTGAAGCTTTCTTT. Translation: CSARGDRVTEAFF. The V call is TRBV20-1, the J call TRBJ1-1, with 9 bases matching TRBD1. Germline lookup yields CDR1 DFQATT and CDR2 SNEGSKA (reference sequence). Losses at the gene ends were 3 bases for V and 5 bases for J; bases not matched to a gene: 4. CDR3 length: 13 amino acids.